One sample yielded the 23 T cell receptor beta chains listed below, sequenced in a study of T-cell memory formation after mild COVID-19. From the 5' RACE reads, TCRdb called clonotypes with MiXCR, one entry per CDR3 protein. The sample yields more than 110,000 distinct CDR3 sequences, 14% to 15% seen once. Sequencing was done on a sample of PBMCs or a T cell subset sorted from them (not recorded which). Receptors were obtained from an adult woman who had mild COVID-19 (a few samples of this study predate the infection). Cell type and time point are not known.

The V and J genes are TRBV20-1 and TRBJ2-2; 14 bases align to TRBD2. The CDR3 is 19 residues long. V gave up 1 base and J gave up 1 base; unmatched junction bases: 8. The V gene's germline CDR1 is DFQATT and CDR2 SNEGSKA (reference sequence). The CDR3 loop reads CSARARTSGGFENTGELFF. The CDR3 coding sequence is TGCAGTGCTAGAGCCAGGACTAGCGGGGGGTTCGAGAACACCGGGGAGCTGTTTTTT.

Only a few counts were recorded for this clonotype. CDR3 nucleotide sequence: TGTGCCAGCAGCTTACGGACTAGCGGGTATAGTAGGCAGTATTTT. It codes for CASSLRTSGYSRQYF. The chain recombines TRBV13 with TRBJ2-3, with 11 bases matching TRBD2. Germline V lookup: CDR1 PRHDT, CDR2 FYEKMQ (reference sequence). CDR3 size: 15 residues. The V and J ends lost 2 bases and 11 bases, in that order; junction bases with no gene match: 9.

V is TRBV6-6 and J is TRBJ2-3, with D possibly TRBD2 on 5 matching bases. V lost 5 bases and J lost 7, with 13 bases in between. Germline V gene data show CDR1 as MNHNY and CDR2 as SVGAGI (reference sequence). The CDR3 extends over 13 amino acids. The CDR3 DNA sequence: TGTGCCAGCAGTCATCTGACTAACTATACGCAGTATTTT. As protein: CASSHLTNYTQYF.

This clonotype has just a few counts. The rearrangement uses TRBV5-6 and TRBJ2-7, with D possibly being TRBD2 (5 bases). This CDR3 spans 15 amino acids. Trimming pared 5 bases from V and 0 bases from J, leaving 15 bases between. CDR1 and CDR2 (germline): SGHDT, YYEEEE. CDR3 in DNA: TGTGCCAGCAGTTTCGGGGAAATACTCTCCTACGAGCAGTACTTC. Its protein product is CASSFGEILSYEQYF. The full variable domain, completed using reference TRBV5-6 and TRBJ2-7, is DAGVTQSPTHLIKTRGQQVTLRCSPKSGHDTVSWYQQALGQGPQFIFQYYEEEERQRGNFPDRFSGHQFPNYSSELNVNALLLGDSALYLCASSFGEILSYEQYFGPGTRLTVT.

This clonotype turned up a few times. The chain uses TRBV4-3 and TRBJ2-4; 8 bases agree with TRBD1. V dropped 5 bases and J dropped 0; count of bases not matched to a gene: 6. The CDR3 length is 16 residues. Germline assignment: CDR1 LGHNA and CDR2 YSLEER. CDR3 residues: CASSVDRGLAKNIQYF. DNA of the CDR3: TGCGCCAGCAGCGTCGACAGGGGACTAGCCAAAAACATTCAGTACTTC.

This clonotype was recorded a few times. The rearrangement links TRBV2 to TRBJ2-1; TRBD1 agrees at 7 bases. With 6 bases clipped from V and 2 bases from J, the junction kept 7 bases outside the gene matches. The CDR3 sequence is 15 residues long. The germline V gene has CDR1 SNHLY and CDR2 FYNNEI. CDR3 in DNA: TGTGCCAGCAGCGGGGACAGCGACACCTACAATGAGCAGTTCTTC. Its protein is CASSGDSDTYNEQFF.

The rearrangement uses TRBV5-5 and TRBJ2-7; no clear D gene. The V end lost 4 bases, the J end lost 0 bases, and 8 bases lay between the germline ends. The germline V gene has CDR1 SGHKS and CDR2 YYEKEE (reference sequence). The CDR3 consists of 13 residues. The CDR3 reads CASSMGISYEQYF. CDR3 sequence (DNA): TGTGCCAGCAGCATGGGGATCTCCTACGAGCAGTACTTC.

This clonotype was picked up a small number of times. The chain employs TRBV3-1 and TRBJ2-1; 8 nucleotides match TRBD2. This CDR3 contains 19 residues. Per germline, CDR1 LGHDT and CDR2 YNNKEL (reference sequence). After removal of 0 bases from V and 4 bases from J, the junction contained 14 bases not matched to a gene. The CDR3 spells CASSQDIGGSLAGYNEQFF. The CDR3 DNA reads TGTGCCAGCAGCCAAGATATCGGAGGTAGTTTAGCGGGGTACAATGAGCAGTTCTTC.

The chain is built from TRBV7-2 and TRBJ2-3, with 7 bases aligning to TRBD2. J gave up 0 bases and V 8 bases, and 5 bases lay outside the gene matches. Germline-derived CDR1 and CDR2 are SGHTA and FQGNSA. This CDR3 has 14 residues. The CDR3, as DNA: TGTGCCAGCGCCACAGCGGGAAGCACAGATACGCAGTATTTT. Encoded protein: CASATAGSTDTQYF.

The rearrangement joins TRBV11-3 to TRBJ2-1; the match to TRBD1 covers 7 bases. Germline V gene sequence: CDR1 SGHNT, CDR2 YENEEA. V was pared by 5 bases and J by 4 bases, with 8 bases of the junction left unmatched. The CDR3 contains 15 residues. In DNA form, the CDR3 reads TGTGCCAGCAGCGGCCACAGGGGCCCATACAATGAGCAGTTCTTC. It codes for CASSGHRGPYNEQFF.

V and J are TRBV5-5 and TRBJ1-5; TRBD1 matches 8 bases. The CDR3 length is 15 residues. V gave up 3 bases and J gave up 6 bases; unmatched junction bases: 8. The germline gives CDR1 SGHKS, CDR2 YYEKEE (reference sequence). CDR3 amino acids: CASSSHSGGGQPQHF. The CDR3 DNA is TGTGCCAGCAGCTCCCATTCAGGGGGCGGTCAGCCCCAGCATTTT.

The CDR3 here is CASSFGVPQYF. CDR3 nucleotides: TGTGCCAGCAGTTTCGGGGTTCCGCAGTATTTT. The V gene is TRBV12-3 or TRBV12-4, the J gene TRBJ2-3; D might be TRBD2 (5 bases). The CDR3 length is 11 residues. The V gene lost 3 bases and the J gene lost 10 bases, with 8 bases spanning the gap.

Only a few counts were recorded for this clonotype. The rearrangement links TRBV4-1 to TRBJ2-1; 7 nucleotides align to TRBD1. Unmatched junction bases numbered 17, after V lost 4 bases and J lost 2 bases. Germline loops: CDR1 MGHRA, CDR2 YSYEKL. This CDR3 has 19 amino acids. The CDR3 DNA is TGCGCCAGCAGCCCGACTCCTCAAACCGGGACAGCGACCTACAATGAGCAGTTCTTC. Encoded protein: CASSPTPQTGTATYNEQFF.

This clonotype was recorded a few times. The chain recombines TRBV20-1 with TRBJ2-7, with TRBD2 matching over 12 bases. The CDR3 length is 15 residues. The trim removed 6 bases at V and 0 bases at J, leaving 6 bases unmatched. Looked up from germline, CDR1 is DFQATT and CDR2 is SNEGSKA (reference sequence). The CDR3 nucleotides read TGCAGTGCACGGACTAGCGGGAAGGCCTCCTACGAGCAGTACTTC. Its protein is CSARTSGKASYEQYF.

The J gene is TRBJ2-5, the V gene TRBV19; 8 nucleotides line up with TRBD1. This CDR3 contains 15 residues. CDR1 and CDR2 (germline): LNHDA, SQIVND (reference sequence). J was trimmed by 5 bases and V by 6 bases; bases with no gene match: 11. CDR3 in DNA: TGTGCCAGTAGCCAAAGAGGGACAGGCTGGGAGACCCAGTACTTC. Its protein is CASSQRGTGWETQYF.

V gene TRBV7-9 combines with J gene TRBJ2-5; 10 nucleotides align to TRBD2. The CDR3 has 17 amino acids. The germline gives CDR1 SEHNR, CDR2 FQNEAQ (reference sequence). V dropped 4 bases and J dropped 0; count of bases not matched to a gene: 8. The CDR3 loop reads CASSSNRLAGYQETQYF. The CDR3 nucleotides are TGTGCCAGCAGCTCTAACAGACTAGCGGGCTACCAAGAGACCCAGTACTTC.

The chain carries TRBV9 and TRBJ2-1, with D unresolved. The V gene's germline CDR1 is SGDLS and CDR2 YYNGEE. CDR3 length equals 12 residues. V lost 4 bases and J 7 bases, leaving 9 bases between the germline ends. CDR3 in DNA: TGTGCCAGCAGCCGGGTCGGTAATGAGCAGTTCTTC. Its protein is CASSRVGNEQFF.

Many counts were recorded for this clonotype. J is TRBJ2-3 and V is TRBV9, with D possibly being TRBD2 (5 bases). V was cut by 3 bases and J by 2 bases, with 16 bases left in between. The CDR3 runs to 16 residues. Germline CDR1 and CDR2: SGDLS and YYNGEE. CDR3 nucleotides: TGTGCCAGCAGCGCCCCGAAAGCGGAGATCACAGATACGCAGTATTTT. Its translation: CASSAPKAEITDTQYF.

The chain recombines TRBV29-1 with TRBJ2-7, with D unclear. Trimming left V 3 bases short and J 3 bases short, with 6 bases between. The CDR3 extends over 11 amino acids. CDR1 and CDR2 (germline): SQVTM, ANQGSEA. In DNA form, the CDR3 reads TGCAGCGTTGAGTCGGGCTACGAGCAGTACTTC. This translates into CSVESGYEQYF.

This clonotype was counted a few times. The chain is built from TRBV2 and TRBJ2-3; a weak D match, TRBD2 (6 bases). CDR3 size: 14 residues. CDR1 SNHLY and CDR2 FYNNEI come from the germline V gene. Trimming cost V 8 bases and J 2 bases, with 14 bases left between them. The CDR3 DNA follows: TGTGCCAGCGCGGGGACTTACTACACAGATACGCAGTATTTT. Its translation: CASAGTYYTDTQYF.

V and J are TRBV6-5 and TRBJ1-1; D might be TRBD1 (5 bases). CDR1 MNHEY and CDR2 SVGAGI come from the germline V gene. CDR3 length: 14 amino acids. Deletions cut 7 bases from V and 3 bases from J, with 15 bases between. DNA for the CDR3: TGTGCCAGCATGGGGGATGTGAGTTACACTGAAGCTTTCTTT. Translating it yields CASMGDVSYTEAFF.

The chain combines TRBV5-1 with TRBJ2-2; no reliable D call. Trimming took 0 bases from V and 4 from J, leaving 7 bases between them. There are 14 residues in the CDR3. The germline gives CDR1 SGHRS, CDR2 YFSETQ. This CDR3 reads CASSLGTSTGELFF. The CDR3 DNA follows: TGCGCCAGCAGCTTGGGGACGAGCACCGGGGAGCTGTTTTTT.

This rearrangement joins TRBV7-3 to TRBJ2-3; TRBD2 matches at 9 bases. The germline V gene has CDR1 SGHTA and CDR2 FQGTGA. Trimming took 2 bases from V and 6 from J; bases not matched to a gene: 3. CDR3 length: 14 amino acids. The chain's CDR3 is CASSLAGGFDTQYF. CDR3 sequence (DNA): TGTGCCAGCAGCTTAGCGGGGGGGTTCGATACGCAGTATTTT.